Shown below are 16 T cell receptor beta chains from a single sample sequenced in a study of tumor-infiltrating lymphocytes in primary liver carcinoma. From around 530 ng of total RNA, TCR beta-specific cDNA was reverse-transcribed using a constant-region primer. Modified slightly, ARM-PCR produced TCR beta libraries over three nested multiplex PCR rounds. For around 10 cycles apiece, the opening two PCR rounds ran with TRBV1-TRBV30 forward primers and a C-beta reverse primer. TCRdb itself ran the multiplex PCR reads through MiXCR, one entry per CDR3 protein. This sample carries more than 95,000 distinct CDR3 sequences, around 80% of them seen once, and the ten largest clones take roughly a fifth. From unsorted bulk tissue weighing about 20-33 mg, DNA and RNA were co-extracted. What was sequenced was liver tumor tissue from sampling region 3. The subset is: tumor region T3, left-lateral pole. The source is a man in his forties or fifties with primary liver carcinoma and hepatitis B virus infection.

A note on this clonotype: At one end, the junction sequence differs from germline, possibly due to a read error. The chain recombines TRBV5-4 with TRBJ2-7, with D possibly being TRBD2 (6 bases). This CDR3 region has 14 residues. CDR1 SGHNT and CDR2 YYREEE come from the germline V gene (reference sequence). DNA for the CDR3: TGTGCCAGTAGCTCAAGGGACTTCCCCTACGAGCTGTACTTC. It translates to CASSSRDFPYELYF.

A note on this clonotype: A junction boundary mismatches the germline segment, possibly from a read error. The chain joins TRBV11-3 to TRBJ2-1; D unresolved. The end of the DNA aligns better with TRBJ2-7, so the J call may be wrong. Germline lookup yields CDR1 SGHNT and CDR2 YENEEA. CDR3 length: 14 amino acids. The CDR3 DNA sequence: TGTGCCTGCAGCTTAGGCGTCTCGAACAATGAACAGTACTTC. Protein: CACSLGVSNNEQYF.

This sequence joins TRBV11-3 and TRBJ1-1, with D unresolved. V gave up 7 bases and J gave up 0 bases, with 12 bases separating them. Germline V lookup: CDR1 SGHNT, CDR2 YENEEA. This CDR3 has 14 residues. The CDR3 nucleotides read TGTGCCAGCACCATAGCGGGAGTGAACACTGAAGCTTTCTTT. It translates to CASTIAGVNTEAFF.

Concerning this clonotype itself: The missing conserved phenylalanine or tryptophan at the end of this CDR3 makes a read error likely. No DNA is shown, since the ends of the CDR3 on it are uncertain; the CDR3 is the one TCRdb lists. This rearrangement joins TRBV7-8 to TRBJ2-7; TRBD1, the D gene given by the table, was not confirmed from the DNA. The germline CDR1 and CDR2 sequences are SGHVS and FQNEAQ. The CDR3 contains 15 residues when both ends are counted. This chain's CDR3 is CASSRNLGQDNERYL.

This clonotype has just a few counts. This rearrangement joins TRBV9 to TRBJ2-3; 10 nucleotides agree with TRBD2. Germline V lookup: CDR1 SGDLS, CDR2 YYNGEE. Trimming cost V 0 bases and J 5 bases; bases outside gene matches: 6. The CDR3 extends over 16 amino acids. The CDR3 coding sequence is TGTGCCAGCAGCGTAGTGGGGACTAGCGTGGGAGATACGCAGTATTTT. The encoded protein is CASSVVGTSVGDTQYF. The complete variable domain, with remaining parts taken from reference TRBV9 and TRBJ2-3, reads DSGVTQTPKHLITATGQRVTLRCSPRSGDLSVYWYQQSLDQGLQFLIQYYNGEERAKGNILERFSAQQFPDLHSELNLSSLELGDSALYFCASSVVGTSVGDTQYFGPGTRLTVL.

This chain connects TRBV20-1 to TRBJ1-1; D is unresolved. CDR3 size: 12 residues. V lost 3 bases and J 5 bases, leaving 10 bases between the germline ends. Per the germline V gene, CDR1 is DFQATT and CDR2 is SNEGSKA (reference sequence). The CDR3 DNA follows: TGCAGTGCTAGCCCGAGGGAAACTGAAGCTTTCTTT. Translated: CSASPRETEAFF.

The gene calls are TRBV6-6 and TRBJ2-1; D is possibly TRBD2 (6 bases). V lost 5 bases to trimming and J lost 6 bases, with 20 bases between them. The length of the CDR3 is 16 residues. CDR1 MNHNY and CDR2 SVGAGI come from the germline V gene (reference sequence). CDR3 protein: CASSPTTVGGGNEQFF. The CDR3 nucleotides are TGTGCCAGCAGTCCTACCACAGTGGGAGGCGGCAATGAGCAGTTCTTC.

Concerning this clonotype: One base away lies a much larger clone, so this may be a sequencing read error. The chain combines TRBV25-1 with TRBJ2-1, with 7 bases fitting TRBD2. CDR3 length: 14 amino acids. Per germline, CDR1 MGHDK and CDR2 SYGVNS. The J segment lost 6 bases and the V segment lost 1 base, leaving 3 bases of the junction unmatched. This CDR3 reads CASSESWGGNEQFF. The CDR3 nucleotides read TGTGCCAGCAGTGAATCGTGGGGGGGCAATGAGCAGTTCTTC.

A note on this clonotype: The CDR3 carries no conserved terminal phenylalanine or tryptophan, so it likely arises from a read error. This rearrangement joins TRBV4-1 to TRBJ1-6; the D gene is possibly TRBD1 (6 bases). Germline CDR1 MGHRA, CDR2 YSYEKL. CDR3 length equals 15 residues. The CDR3 DNA reads as TGCGCCAGCAGCCAAGATAGCACAGGGAATTCACTCCTCCACTTG. Translating gives CASSQDSTGNSLLHL.

This chain connects TRBV5-1 to TRBJ2-5; TRBD2 matches at 8 bases. V lost 5 bases, J lost 14 bases, and 17 bases stayed unmatched. The CDR3 has 14 residues. CDR1 and CDR2 from the germline V gene are SGHRS and YFSETQ. The CDR3: CASRSGRLQEIQYF. CDR3 DNA: TGCGCCAGCAGGAGCGGGAGACTTCAAGAGATCCAATACTTC.

For this clonotype: At one end, the junction sequence differs from germline, possibly due to a read error. V usage is TRBV6-5 and J usage is TRBJ1-2, with 7 bases that match TRBD1. The germline gives CDR1 MNHEY, CDR2 SVGAGI. This CDR3 is built from 14 residues. The CDR3 loop is CASNYSWDSYSYTF. DNA for the CDR3: TGTGCCAGCAATTACTCGTGGGACAGCTATAGCTACACCTTC.

In regard to this clonotype: One end of the junction fails to match germline, which may point to a read error. This sequence joins TRBV6-2 or TRBV6-3 and TRBJ2-1, with a tentative D call TRBD1 (5 bases). Germline V gene sequence: CDR1 MNHEY, CDR2 SVGEGT. This CDR3 is built from 14 residues. In nucleotides, the CDR3 is TGTGCCAGCAGTTACCTGATAGTTGGACATGAGCACTTCTTC. It is translated as CASSYLIVGHEHFF.

Points on this clonotype: The conserved phenylalanine or tryptophan normally closing the CDR3 is absent here, so this likely arose from a read error. The limits of the CDR3 on the DNA are not certain, so only TCRdb's listed CDR3 is given. This sequence joins TRBV5-1 and TRBJ1-5; the DNA was not used to check the table's D call, TRBD1. The CDR3 has 15 amino acids, counting both end residues. Germline V gene data show CDR1 as SGHRS and CDR2 as YFSETQ. The CDR3 reads CASSLGTGVNQPKHY.

About this clonotype itself: This clone may be a read error of a much larger clone one base away. V is TRBV30 and J is TRBJ2-7, with D maybe TRBD2 (5 bases). CDR1 and CDR2 (germline): GTSNPN, SVGIG (reference sequence). This CDR3 has 12 residues. Trimming shortened V by 6 bases and J by 5 bases, and 14 bases separated the two germline ends. The CDR3 here is CACRRPPNEQYF. The CDR3 DNA reads TGTGCCTGTAGGAGGCCCCCCAACGAGCAGTACTTC.

This clonotype has a single count. This CDR3 is missing its conserved last phenylalanine or tryptophan, likely due to a read error. In DNA, the CDR3 is TGTGCCAGCAGTCGAACCCCCAGGGGGCGATTCGGCGGGACCCAGTACTTA. Protein product: CASSRTPRGRFGGTQYL. The chain recombines TRBV6-2 or TRBV6-3 with TRBJ2-5; the match to TRBD1 covers 8 bases. From germline, CDR1 is MNHEY and CDR2 SVGEGT. J gave up 7 bases and V 5 bases, and 18 bases lay outside the gene matches. The CDR3 covers 17 residues.

As to this clonotype: The junction departs from germline at one end; a sequencing error may be responsible. DNA of the CDR3: TGTACCAGCAGCTCCCAGGGGGAGACGCAGTACTTC. It is translated as CTSSSQGETQYF. The chain couples TRBV6-5 to TRBJ2-5, with 7 bases that match TRBD1. Germline V gene data show CDR1 as MNHEY and CDR2 as SVGAGI. This CDR3 contains 12 residues.